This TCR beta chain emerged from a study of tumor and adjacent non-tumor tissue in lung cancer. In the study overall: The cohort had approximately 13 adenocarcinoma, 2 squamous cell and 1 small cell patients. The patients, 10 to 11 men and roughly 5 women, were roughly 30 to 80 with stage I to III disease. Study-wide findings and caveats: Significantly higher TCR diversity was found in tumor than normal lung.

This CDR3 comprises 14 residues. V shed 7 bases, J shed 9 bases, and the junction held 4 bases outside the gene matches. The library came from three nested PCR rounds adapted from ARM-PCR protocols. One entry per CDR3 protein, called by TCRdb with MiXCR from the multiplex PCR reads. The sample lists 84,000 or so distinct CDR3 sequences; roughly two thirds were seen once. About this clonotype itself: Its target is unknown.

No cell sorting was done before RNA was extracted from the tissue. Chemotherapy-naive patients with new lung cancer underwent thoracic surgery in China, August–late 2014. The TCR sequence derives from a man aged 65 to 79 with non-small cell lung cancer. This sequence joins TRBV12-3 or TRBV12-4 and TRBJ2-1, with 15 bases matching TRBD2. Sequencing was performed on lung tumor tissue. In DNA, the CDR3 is TGTGCCAGCACCAAGGGACTAGCGGGAGGTGAGCAGTTCTTC. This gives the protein CASTKGLAGGEQFF.